This T cell receptor (beta chain) was found in a study of T cells in Graves' hyperthyroidism and ophthalmopathy. Trimming removed 4 bases at V and 1 base at J, with 12 bases between. Germline V gives CDR1 SGHRS, CDR2 YFSETQ. This CDR3 is 14 amino acids long. Diagnoses were made from clinical symptoms, serum measures (thyroxine and TRAb), thyroid ultrasound and orbital computed tomography. The investigators amplified TCR beta CDR3 regions from RNA transcripts. During a first-round RT-PCR of the TCR CDR3, the HTBI primer set was used. MiXCR was run by TCRdb on the multiplex PCR reads, yielding one entry per CDR3 protein. The data contain some 600,000 distinct CDR3 sequences, about 43% of them singletons.

The TCR was taken from a woman aged 18 to 35 with Graves' hyperthyroidism. The sequenced sample was peripheral blood or thyroid tissue (not recorded which). V is TRBV5-1 and J is TRBJ2-7, with D perhaps given as TRBD1 or TRBD2 (5 bases each). CDR3 bases: TGCGCCAGCAGCGACGGGGACGGATCCTACGAGCAGTACTTC. Amino acids: CASSDGDGSYEQYF.